This paragraph reports one T cell receptor (beta chain). This sample is drawn from a study of shared clonotypes between healthy human individuals. Terminally differentiated effector memory CD45RA+ cells were excluded by CCR7 positive selection of CD45RO-negative cells. Using about 220 ng DNA, approximately 30,000 T cell genomes, the sorted-subset replicate PCRs were run. Using immunoSEQ multiplex PCR, the repertoire was profiled, and TCRdb retains in-frame clones only, with some absent. The sample records approximately 2,000,000 clones, 85% to 95% being singletons. The TCR was taken from a man younger than 35 in good health. Some clones in this sample may be carry-over from other donors' samples. The sequenced sample was naive CD8+ T cells from PBMCs.

The CDR3 spells CASSLPSSGSGEQFF. CDR3 coding DNA: TGTGCCAGCAGCCTCCCCTCTAGCGGGAGTGGTGAGCAGTTCTTC. This chain joins TRBV7-8 and TRBJ2-1, with TRBD2 matching 10 bases. With V trimmed by 5 bases and J by 9 bases, 10 bases remained unmatched. The V gene's germline CDR1 is SGHVS and CDR2 FQNEAQ. The CDR3 runs to 15 residues.